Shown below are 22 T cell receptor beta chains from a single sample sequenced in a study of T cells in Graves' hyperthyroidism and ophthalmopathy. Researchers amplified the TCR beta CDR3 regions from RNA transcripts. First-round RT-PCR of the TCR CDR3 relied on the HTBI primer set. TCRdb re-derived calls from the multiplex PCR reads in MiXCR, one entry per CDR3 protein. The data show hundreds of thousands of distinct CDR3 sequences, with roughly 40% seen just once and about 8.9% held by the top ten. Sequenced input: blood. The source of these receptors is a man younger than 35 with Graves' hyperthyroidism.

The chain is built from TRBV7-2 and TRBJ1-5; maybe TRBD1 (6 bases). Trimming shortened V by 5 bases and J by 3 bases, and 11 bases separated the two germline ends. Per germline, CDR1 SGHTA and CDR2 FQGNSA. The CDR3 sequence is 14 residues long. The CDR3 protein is CASSLDRYNQPQHF. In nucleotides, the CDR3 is TGTGCCAGCAGCCTCGACAGGTACAATCAGCCCCAGCATTTT.

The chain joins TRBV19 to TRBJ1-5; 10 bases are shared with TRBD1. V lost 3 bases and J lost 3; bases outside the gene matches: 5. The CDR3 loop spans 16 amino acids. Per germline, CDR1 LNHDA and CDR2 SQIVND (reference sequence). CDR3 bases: TGTGCCAGTAGTATTTCGGACAGGGGGACCAATCAGCCCCAGCATTTT. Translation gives CASSISDRGTNQPQHF.

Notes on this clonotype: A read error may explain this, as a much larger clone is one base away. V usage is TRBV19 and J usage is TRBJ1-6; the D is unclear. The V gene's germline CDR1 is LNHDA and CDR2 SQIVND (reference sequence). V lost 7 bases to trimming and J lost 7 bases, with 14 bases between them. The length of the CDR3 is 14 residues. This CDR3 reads CASTPSRSNSPLHF. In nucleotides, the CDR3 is TGTGCCAGTACCCCAAGCCGGTCGAATTCACCCCTCCACTTT. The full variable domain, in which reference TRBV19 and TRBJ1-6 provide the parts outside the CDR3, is DGGITQSPKYLFRKEGQNVTLSCEQNLNHDAMYWYRQDPGQGLRLIYYSQIVNDFQKGDIAEGYSVSREKKESFPLTVTSAQKNPTAFYLCASTPSRSNSPLHFGNGTRLTVT.

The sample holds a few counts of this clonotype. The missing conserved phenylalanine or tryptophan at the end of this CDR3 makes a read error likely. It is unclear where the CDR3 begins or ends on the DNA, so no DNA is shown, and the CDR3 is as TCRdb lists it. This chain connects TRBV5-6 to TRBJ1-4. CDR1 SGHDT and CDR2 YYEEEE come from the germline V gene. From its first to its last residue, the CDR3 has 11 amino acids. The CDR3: CASSLATRSKL.

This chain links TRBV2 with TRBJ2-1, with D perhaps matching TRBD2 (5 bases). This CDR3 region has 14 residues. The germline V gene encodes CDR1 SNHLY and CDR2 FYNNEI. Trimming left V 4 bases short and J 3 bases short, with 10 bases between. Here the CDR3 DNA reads TGTGCCAGCAGTGGGGATACTAGCTACAATGAGCAGTTCTTC. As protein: CASSGDTSYNEQFF.

The CDR3 is CASSKATLSYNEQFF. CDR3 bases: TGTGCCAGCAGTAAAGCCACGCTCTCCTACAATGAGCAGTTCTTC. The chain has TRBV7-8 and TRBJ2-5; no clear D. The DNA end is a closer match to TRBJ2-1, so the J assignment may be wrong. This CDR3 comprises 15 residues. Germline CDR1 is SGHVS and CDR2 is FQNEAQ.

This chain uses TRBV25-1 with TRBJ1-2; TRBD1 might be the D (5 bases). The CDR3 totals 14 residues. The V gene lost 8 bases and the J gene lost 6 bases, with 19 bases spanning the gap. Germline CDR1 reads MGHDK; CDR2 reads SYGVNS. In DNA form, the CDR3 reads TGTGCCAGCGTTGAAGGGGTAGGCCGTGATGGCTACACCTTC. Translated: CASVEGVGRDGYTF.

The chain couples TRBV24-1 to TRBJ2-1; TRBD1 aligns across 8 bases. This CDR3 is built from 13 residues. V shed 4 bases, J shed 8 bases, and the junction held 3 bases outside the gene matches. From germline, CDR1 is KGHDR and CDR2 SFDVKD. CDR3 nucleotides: TGTGCCACCAGTGAGGACAGGGTCGATGAGCAGTTCTTC. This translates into CATSEDRVDEQFF.

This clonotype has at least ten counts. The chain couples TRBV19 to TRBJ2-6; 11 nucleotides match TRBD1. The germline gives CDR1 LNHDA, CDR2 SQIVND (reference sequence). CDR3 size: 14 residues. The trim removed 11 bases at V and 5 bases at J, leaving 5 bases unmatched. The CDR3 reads CAGTGGFWANVLTF. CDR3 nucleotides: TGTGCCGGGACAGGGGGGTTTTGGGCCAACGTCCTGACTTTC.

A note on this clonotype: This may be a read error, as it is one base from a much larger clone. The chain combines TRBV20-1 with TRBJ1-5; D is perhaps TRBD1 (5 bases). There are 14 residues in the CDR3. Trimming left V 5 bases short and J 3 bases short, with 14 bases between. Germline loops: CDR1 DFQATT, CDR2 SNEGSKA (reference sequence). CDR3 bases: TGCAGTGCTCGACCGGGGCAGGCCAATCAGCCCCAGCATTTT. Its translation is CSARPGQANQPQHF.

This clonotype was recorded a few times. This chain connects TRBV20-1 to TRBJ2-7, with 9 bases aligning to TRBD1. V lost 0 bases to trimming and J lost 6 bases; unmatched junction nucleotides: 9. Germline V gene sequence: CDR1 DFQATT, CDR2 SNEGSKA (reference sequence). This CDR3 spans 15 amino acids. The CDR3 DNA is TGCAGTGCTAGAGATATAGACAGGGGGGATGGCGAGCAGTACTTC. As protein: CSARDIDRGDGEQYF.

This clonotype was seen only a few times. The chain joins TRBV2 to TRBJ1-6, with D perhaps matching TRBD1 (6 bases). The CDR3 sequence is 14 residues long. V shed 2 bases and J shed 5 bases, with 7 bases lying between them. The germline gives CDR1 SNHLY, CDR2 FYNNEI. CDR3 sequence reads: CASSETGHNSPLHF. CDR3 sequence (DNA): TGTGCCAGCAGTGAAACAGGGCATAATTCACCCCTCCACTTT.

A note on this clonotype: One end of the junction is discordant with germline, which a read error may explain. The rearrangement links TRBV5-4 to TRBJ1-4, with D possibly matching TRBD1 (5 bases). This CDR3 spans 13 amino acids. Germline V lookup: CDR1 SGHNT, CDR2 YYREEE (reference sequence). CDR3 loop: CASSFETSGTRIF. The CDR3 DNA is TGTGCCAGCAGCTTTGAGACTTCCGGGACCCGAATCTTT.

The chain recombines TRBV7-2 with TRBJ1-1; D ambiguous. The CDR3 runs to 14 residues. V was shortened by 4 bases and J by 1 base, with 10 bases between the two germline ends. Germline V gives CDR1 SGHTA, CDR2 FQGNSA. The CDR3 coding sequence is TGTGCCAGCAGCTCGGACCGATGGAACACTGAAGCTTTCTTT. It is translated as CASSSDRWNTEAFF.

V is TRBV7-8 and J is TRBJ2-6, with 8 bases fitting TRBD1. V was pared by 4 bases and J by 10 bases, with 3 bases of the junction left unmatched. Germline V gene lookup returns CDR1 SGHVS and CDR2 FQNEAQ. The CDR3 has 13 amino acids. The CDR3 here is CASSSGQANVLTF. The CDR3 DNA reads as TGTGCCAGCAGCTCGGGACAGGCTAACGTCCTGACTTTC.

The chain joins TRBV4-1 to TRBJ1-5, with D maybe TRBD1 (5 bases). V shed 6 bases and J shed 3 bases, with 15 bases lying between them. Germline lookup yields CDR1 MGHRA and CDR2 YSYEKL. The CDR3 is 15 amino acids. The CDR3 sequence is CASSLYLGDNQPQHF. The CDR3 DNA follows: TGCGCCAGCAGTCTTTATTTAGGGGACAATCAGCCCCAGCATTTT.

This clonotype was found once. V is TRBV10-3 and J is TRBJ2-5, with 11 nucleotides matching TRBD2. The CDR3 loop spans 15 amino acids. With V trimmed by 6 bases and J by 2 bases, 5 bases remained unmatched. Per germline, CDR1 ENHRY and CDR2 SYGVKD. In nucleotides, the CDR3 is TGTGCCATCAGCGTCGGGACTAGCGGACAAGAGACCCAGTACTTC. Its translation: CAISVGTSGQETQYF.

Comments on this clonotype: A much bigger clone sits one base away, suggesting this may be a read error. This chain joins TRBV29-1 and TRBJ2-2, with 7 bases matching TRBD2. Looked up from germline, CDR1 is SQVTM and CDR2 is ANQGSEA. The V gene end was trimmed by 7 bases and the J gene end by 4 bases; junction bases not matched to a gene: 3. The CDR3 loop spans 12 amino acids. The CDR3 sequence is CSELASTGELFF. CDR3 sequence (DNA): TGCAGCGAACTAGCGAGCACCGGGGAGCTGTTTTTT.

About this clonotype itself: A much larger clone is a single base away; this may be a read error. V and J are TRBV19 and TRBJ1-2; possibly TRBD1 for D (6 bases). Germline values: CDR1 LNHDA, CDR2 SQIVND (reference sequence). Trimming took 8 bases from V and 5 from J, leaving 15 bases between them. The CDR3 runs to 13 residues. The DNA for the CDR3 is TGTGCCAGTCCTCCCCAAGGGGGGTATGGCTACACCTTC. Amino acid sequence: CASPPQGGYGYTF.

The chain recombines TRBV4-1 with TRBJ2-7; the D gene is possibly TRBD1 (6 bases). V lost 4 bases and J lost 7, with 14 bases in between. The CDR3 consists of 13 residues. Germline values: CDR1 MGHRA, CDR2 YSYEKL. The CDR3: CASSRTDAREQYF. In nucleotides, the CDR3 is TGCGCCAGCAGCCGGACAGACGCCCGAGAGCAGTACTTC.

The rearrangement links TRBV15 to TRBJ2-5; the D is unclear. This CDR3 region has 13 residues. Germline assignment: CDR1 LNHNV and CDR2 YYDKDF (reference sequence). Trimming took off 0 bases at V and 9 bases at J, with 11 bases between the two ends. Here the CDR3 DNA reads TGTGCCACCAGCAGAGATGGGATACAGCCCCAGTACTTC. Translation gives CATSRDGIQPQYF.

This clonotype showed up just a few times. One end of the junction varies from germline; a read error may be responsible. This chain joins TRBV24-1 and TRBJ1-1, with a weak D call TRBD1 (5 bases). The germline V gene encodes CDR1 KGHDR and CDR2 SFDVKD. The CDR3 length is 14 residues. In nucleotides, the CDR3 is TGTGCCAGCAGTGAAGCGGGGGTTAACACTGAAGCTTTCTTT. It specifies CASSEAGVNTEAFF.